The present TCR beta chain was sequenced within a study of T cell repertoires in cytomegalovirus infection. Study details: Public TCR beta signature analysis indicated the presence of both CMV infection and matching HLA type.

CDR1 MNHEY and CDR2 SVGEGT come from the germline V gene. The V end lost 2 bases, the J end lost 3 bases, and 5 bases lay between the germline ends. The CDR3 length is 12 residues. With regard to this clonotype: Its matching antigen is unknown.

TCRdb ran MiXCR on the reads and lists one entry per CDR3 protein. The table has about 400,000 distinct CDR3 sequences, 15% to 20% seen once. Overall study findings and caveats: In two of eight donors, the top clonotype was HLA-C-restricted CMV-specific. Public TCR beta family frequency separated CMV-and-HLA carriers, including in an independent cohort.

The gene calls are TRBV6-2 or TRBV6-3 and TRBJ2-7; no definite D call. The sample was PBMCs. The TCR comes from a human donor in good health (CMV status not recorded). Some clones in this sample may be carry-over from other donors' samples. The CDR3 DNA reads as TGTGCCAGCAGTTACGAGAACTACGAGCAGTACTTC. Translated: CASSYENYEQYF.